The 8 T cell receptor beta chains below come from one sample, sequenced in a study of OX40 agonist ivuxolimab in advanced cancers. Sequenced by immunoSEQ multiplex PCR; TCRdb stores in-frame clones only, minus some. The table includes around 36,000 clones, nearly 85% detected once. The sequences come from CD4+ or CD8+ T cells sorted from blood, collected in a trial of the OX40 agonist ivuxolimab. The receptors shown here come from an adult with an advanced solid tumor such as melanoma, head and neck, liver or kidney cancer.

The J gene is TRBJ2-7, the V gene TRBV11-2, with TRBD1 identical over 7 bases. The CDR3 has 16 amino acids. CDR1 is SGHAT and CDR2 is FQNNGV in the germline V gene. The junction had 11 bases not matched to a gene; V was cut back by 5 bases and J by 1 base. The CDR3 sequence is CASSEPDRSGSYEQYF. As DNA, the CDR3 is TGTGCCAGCAGCGAACCGGACAGGTCAGGGTCCTACGAGCAGTACTTC.

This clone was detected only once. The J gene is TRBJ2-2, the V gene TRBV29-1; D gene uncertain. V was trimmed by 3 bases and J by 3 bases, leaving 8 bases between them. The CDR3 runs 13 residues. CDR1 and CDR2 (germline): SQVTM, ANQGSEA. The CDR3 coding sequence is TGCAGCGTTGATGGTGGTCACACCGGGGAGCTGTTTTTT. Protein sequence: CSVDGGHTGELFF.

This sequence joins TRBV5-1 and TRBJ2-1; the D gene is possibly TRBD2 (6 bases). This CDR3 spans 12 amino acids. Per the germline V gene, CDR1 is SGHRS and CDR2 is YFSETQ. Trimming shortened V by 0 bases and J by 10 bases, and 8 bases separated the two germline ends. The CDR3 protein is CASSLAGGEQFF. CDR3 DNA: TGCGCCAGCAGCTTGGCCGGGGGAGAGCAGTTCTTC.

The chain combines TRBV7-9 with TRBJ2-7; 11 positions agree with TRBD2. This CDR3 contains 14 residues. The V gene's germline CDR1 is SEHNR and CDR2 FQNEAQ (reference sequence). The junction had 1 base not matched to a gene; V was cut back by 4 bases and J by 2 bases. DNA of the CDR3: TGTGCCAGCAGCTCTAGCGGGAGGCCCTACGAGCAGTACTTC. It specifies CASSSSGRPYEQYF.

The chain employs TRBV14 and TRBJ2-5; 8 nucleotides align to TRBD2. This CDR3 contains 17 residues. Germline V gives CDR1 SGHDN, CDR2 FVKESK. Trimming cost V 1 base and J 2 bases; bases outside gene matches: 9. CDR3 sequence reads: CASSQVSSGDLQETQYF. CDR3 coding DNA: TGTGCCAGCAGCCAAGTAAGTAGCGGGGATCTACAAGAGACCCAGTACTTC.

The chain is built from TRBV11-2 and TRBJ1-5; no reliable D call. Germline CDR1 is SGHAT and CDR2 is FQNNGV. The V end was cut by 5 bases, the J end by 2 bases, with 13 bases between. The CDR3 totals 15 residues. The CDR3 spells CASSLHSGGNQPQHF. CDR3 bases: TGTGCCAGCAGCCTTCACAGTGGGGGCAATCAGCCCCAGCATTTT.

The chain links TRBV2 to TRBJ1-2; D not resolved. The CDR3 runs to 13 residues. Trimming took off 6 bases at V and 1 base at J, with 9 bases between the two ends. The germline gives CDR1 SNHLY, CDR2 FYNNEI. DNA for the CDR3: TGTGCCAGCAGCGATCGGGGTAACTATGGCTACACCTTC. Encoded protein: CASSDRGNYGYTF.

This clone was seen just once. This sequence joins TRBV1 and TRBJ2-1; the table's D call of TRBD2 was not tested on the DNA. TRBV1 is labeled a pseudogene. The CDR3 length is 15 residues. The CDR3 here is CTSSRPSGGHNEQFF. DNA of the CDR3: TGCACCAGCAGCCGCCCTAGCGGGGGGCACAATGAGCAGTTCTTC.